Reported below is one TCR beta chain. Antigen: not known. These data originate in a study of shared clonotypes between healthy human individuals. The V gene end was trimmed by 7 bases and the J gene end by 4 bases; junction bases not matched to a gene: 9. The germline gives CDR1 SQVTM, CDR2 ANQGSEA. The CDR3 runs 14 residues. Whole-study results and caveats: The study sampled only blood, and tissue repertoires likely differ. Only a few donors were included, so the genetic and exposure-history diversity represented was limited. Clonotype sharing among the donors was expected to vary with sequencing depth. Non-shared clonotypes displayed generation probabilities falling below those of clonotypes present in all four donors.

Profiled with immunoSEQ multiplex PCR; TCRdb holds only in-frame clones, not every one. The sample yields 950,000 to 1,200,000 clones, 60% to 80% seen once. The TCR was taken from a man between 18 and 35 years old in good health. Some clones in this sample may be carry-over from other donors' samples. The rearrangement uses TRBV29-1 and TRBJ2-1; 8 bases align to TRBD2. Sequencing used memory CD4+ T cells from PBMCs. The subset is: CD45RA-negative fraction. DNA of the CDR3: TGCAGCGCCACCGGGGGGGACCGTTACAATGAGCAGTTCTTC. Its translation: CSATGGDRYNEQFF.